These 10 T cell receptor beta chains were all obtained from the same sample, sequenced in a study of T cell clonality in common variable immunodeficiency. The data were produced by immunoSEQ multiplex PCR, yet TCRdb's version contains in-frame clones alone and is incomplete. The sample shows approximately 58,000 clones, none of them appearing just once. The sample was peripheral blood mononuclear cells. These receptors were collected from a person between 18 and 75 years old in good health.

Turning to this clone: The CDR3 end falls 3 residues outside the read, so it is completed with the germline J gene. This sequence joins TRBV2 and TRBJ2-7, with a weak D call TRBD1 (6 bases). Looked up from germline, CDR1 is SNHLY and CDR2 is FYNNEI. The V end lost 7 bases, the J end lost 4 bases, and 11 bases lay between the germline ends. The CDR3 loop spans 12 amino acids. The CDR3 DNA, read in part, is TGTGCCAGCACTAAGGACAGATACGAG. Its translation is CASTKDRYE. The full CDR3 is CASTKDRYEQYF.

This clone was seen at least ten times. CDR3 DNA (partial): TGTGCCAGCAGCGCGGACTTTAGACACACAGATACG. As protein: CASSADFRHTDT. The complete CDR3 reads CASSADFRHTDTQYF. V usage is TRBV9 and J usage is TRBJ2-3; perhaps TRBD2 as D (5 bases). The read finishes 3 residues shy of the CDR3 end, and the germline J gene is used to complete it. The V end was cut by 3 bases, the J end by 2 bases, with 13 bases between. The CDR3 is made up of 15 amino acids. Germline V gene data show CDR1 as SGDLS and CDR2 as YYNGEE.

In regard to this clone: The read ends 3 residues early relative to the CDR3; the germline J gene fills the gap. The chain recombines TRBV7-9 with TRBJ2-7; TRBD1 aligns across 12 bases. There are 15 residues in the CDR3. V shed 5 bases and J 5 bases; nucleotides not matched to a gene: 7. CDR1 is SEHNR, CDR2 FQNEAQ, per germline (reference sequence). CDR3 loop: CASSRGGQGADEQYF. Incomplete CDR3 DNA: TGTGCCAGCAGCCGAGGGGGACAGGGGGCCGACGAG.

A note on this clone: Read coverage stops 3 residues before the CDR3 terminus; the germline J gene supplies the remainder. The chain carries TRBV18 and TRBJ2-5, with D maybe TRBD2 (5 bases). Germline V gene sequence: CDR1 KGHSH, CDR2 LQKENI. Deletions cut 6 bases from V and 5 bases from J, with 19 bases between. The CDR3 is 15 amino acids. The DNA read from the CDR3 is TGTGCCAGCTCGTCCGACACCCATACGGGGGAGACC. Amino acids: CASSSDTHTGET. The entire CDR3 reads CASSSDTHTGETQYF. Looking up the rest from reference TRBV18 and TRBJ2-5 gives the full variable domain: NAGVMQNPRHLVRRRGQEARLRCSPMKGHSHVYWYRQLPEEGLKFMVYLQKENIIDESGMPKERFSAEFPKEGPSILRIQQVVRGDSAAYFCASSSDTHTGETQYFGPGTRLLVL.

This clone was counted at least ten times. The read is 3 residues too short to cover the CDR3 end, so that end is filled in from the germline J gene. The chain links TRBV7-9 to TRBJ2-5, with 7 bases identical to TRBD1. The germline gives CDR1 SEHNR, CDR2 FQNEAQ (reference sequence). The CDR3 covers 14 residues. Trimming took 1 base from V and 5 from J; bases not matched to a gene: 4. The CDR3 spells CASSLVGGLETQYF. CDR3 DNA (partial): TGTGCCAGCAGCTTAGTAGGGGGCTTGGAGACC.

This clone came up many times. Read data end 3 residues before the CDR3 end; the end is taken from the germline J gene. The chain has TRBV7-7 and TRBJ2-7; 7 nucleotides match TRBD1. The trim removed 6 bases at V and 2 bases at J, leaving 10 bases unmatched. There are 15 residues in the CDR3. Germline V CDR1 and CDR2: SSHAT, FNYEAQ (reference sequence). CDR3 bases read: TGTGCCAGCAGTATAGGGACAGTTAAGCCCTACGAG. It encodes CASSIGTVKPYE. The entire CDR3 reads CASSIGTVKPYEQYF.

This clone was detected many times. The read finishes 3 residues shy of the CDR3 end, and the germline J gene is used to complete it. This sequence joins TRBV18 and TRBJ2-7; D is unclear. Between the trimmed V and J ends, which lost 1 base and 6 bases, there was a span of 7 bases. This CDR3 contains 12 residues. The germline gives CDR1 KGHSH, CDR2 LQKENI. The part of the CDR3 DNA that was read is TGTGCCAGCTCACCACAGGGCTCCGAG. Residues: CASSPQGSE. The CDR3, in full, reads CASSPQGSEQYF.

The sample holds many counts of this clone. Sequencing ends 3 residues short of the CDR3 end; the germline J gene provides the rest. This chain connects TRBV20-1 to TRBJ1-6; 9 bases fit TRBD1. Germline V gene lookup returns CDR1 DFQATT and CDR2 SNEGSKA (reference sequence). V dropped 6 bases and J dropped 3; count of bases not matched to a gene: 9. This CDR3 is built from 16 residues. CDR3 region: CSAVTGGPFYNSPLHF. The CDR3 DNA, read in part, is TGCAGTGCCGTCACAGGGGGCCCTTTCTATAATTCACCC.

This clone was observed at least ten times. Coverage ceases 3 residues before the CDR3 finishes, and the germline J gene fills in the end. The chain combines TRBV12-3 or TRBV12-4 with TRBJ2-1, with D possibly TRBD2 on 6 matching bases. This CDR3 spans 16 amino acids. Trimming cost V 2 bases and J 2 bases, with 13 bases left between them. The sequenced part of the CDR3 DNA is TGTGCCAGCAGTTTAAGCAGCGGGTTAGCCTACAATGAG. Residues: CASSLSSGLAYNE. The full CDR3 protein reads CASSLSSGLAYNEQFF.

This clone was seen many times. The read is 3 residues too short to cover the CDR3 end, so that end is filled in from the germline J gene. The chain recombines TRBV7-9 with TRBJ2-3; TRBD1 agrees at 8 bases. CDR3 size: 15 residues. The V gene end was trimmed by 4 bases and the J gene end by 4 bases; junction bases not matched to a gene: 7. Germline V gives CDR1 SEHNR, CDR2 FQNEAQ (reference sequence). CDR3 in amino acids: CASSYNPTGADTQYF. CDR3 DNA, as far as it was read: TGTGCCAGCAGCTACAATCCGACAGGGGCAGATACG.